A single sample is the source of the 17 T cell receptor beta chains below, sequenced in a study of shared clonotypes between healthy human individuals. Generated by immunoSEQ multiplex PCR, the TCRdb table keeps only in-frame clones and is missing some. The sample carries about 2.4 million clones, 90% to 95% recorded once. Sequenced sample: naive CD4+ T cells from PBMCs. Subset meaning: CD45RA+ positively selected. Receptors were obtained from a man aged 18 to 30 in good health. Some clones in this sample may be carry-over from other donors' samples.

This chain links TRBV15 with TRBJ2-3; 13 bases map to TRBD2. V shed 2 bases, J shed 6 bases, and the junction held 14 bases outside the gene matches. The CDR3 sequence is 19 residues long. Germline loops: CDR1 LNHNV, CDR2 YYDKDF (reference sequence). CDR3 DNA: TGTGCCACCAGCAGATACCCTCCCGGGACTAGCGGGATGTGGGATACGCAGTATTTT. Protein: CATSRYPPGTSGMWDTQYF.

The V call is TRBV5-1, the J call TRBJ2-1; D unresolved. The CDR3 is made up of 13 amino acids. Trimming took 2 bases from V and 4 from J, leaving 7 bases between them. Germline lookup yields CDR1 SGHRS and CDR2 YFSETQ. CDR3 loop: CASSFPSYNEQFF. In nucleotides, the CDR3 is TGCGCCAGCAGCTTCCCCAGTTACAATGAGCAGTTCTTC.

This chain links TRBV6-1 with TRBJ2-4; 7 positions match TRBD2. The length of the CDR3 is 15 residues. Germline CDR1 and CDR2: MNHNS and SASEGT. V lost 8 bases to trimming and J lost 4 bases; unmatched junction nucleotides: 11. CDR3 sequence: CASHSRPLAKNIQYF. The CDR3 bases are TGTGCCAGCCATTCTCGGCCACTAGCGAAAAACATTCAGTACTTC.

V is TRBV7-8 and J is TRBJ2-2, with 7 bases fitting TRBD1. Germline lookup yields CDR1 SGHVS and CDR2 FQNEAQ. The CDR3 consists of 18 residues. Trimming cost V 5 bases and J 2 bases; bases outside gene matches: 14. The CDR3 nucleotides are TGTGCCAGCAGCGGATATAGCCGGGACAGCTTTAACACCGGGGAGCTGTTTTTT. This gives the protein CASSGYSRDSFNTGELFF.

This clone turned up a few times. CDR3 region: CASSLTADTEAFF. Here the CDR3 DNA reads TGTGCCAGCAGTCTGACAGCGGACACTGAAGCTTTCTTT. The chain uses TRBV6-4 and TRBJ1-1; a weak D match, TRBD1 (5 bases). The germline gives CDR1 MRHNA, CDR2 SNTAGT. The CDR3 is 13 residues long. The V and J ends lost 5 bases and 3 bases respectively, with 10 bases between them.

This sequence joins TRBV7-8 and TRBJ2-7; 7 bases are shared with TRBD2. This CDR3 is 14 amino acids long. Trimming took 3 bases from V and 0 from J; bases not matched to a gene: 2. Germline CDR1 reads SGHVS; CDR2 reads FQNEAQ. In DNA form, the CDR3 reads TGTGCCAGCAGCTTGGGGGGGATCTCCTACGAGCAGTACTTC. Protein: CASSLGGISYEQYF.

The chain is built from TRBV10-1 and TRBJ2-7; TRBD2 aligns across 12 bases. After removal of 9 bases from V and 0 bases from J, the junction contained 3 bases not matched to a gene. The CDR3 length is 14 residues. Germline V gene lookup returns CDR1 WNHNN and CDR2 SYGVQD (reference sequence). The CDR3 loop is CARTSGSHSYEQYF. CDR3 bases: TGCGCCAGGACTAGCGGGAGCCACTCCTACGAGCAGTACTTC.

This chain links TRBV19 with TRBJ1-5, with 8 bases matching TRBD1. Germline V CDR1 and CDR2: LNHDA, SQIVND (reference sequence). Losses at the gene ends were 4 bases for V and 7 bases for J; bases not matched to a gene: 3. The CDR3 spans 13 residues. The CDR3 DNA sequence: TGTGCCAGTAGTAGTCACAGGGGGCAGCCCCAGCATTTT. Encoded protein: CASSSHRGQPQHF.

V usage is TRBV9 and J usage is TRBJ2-2; D is possibly TRBD2 (5 bases). The CDR3 consists of 14 residues. The V end lost 5 bases, the J end lost 0 bases, and 8 bases lay between the germline ends. The germline gives CDR1 SGDLS, CDR2 YYNGEE. CDR3 loop: CASRQRPNTGELFF. CDR3 DNA: TGTGCCAGCAGGCAGCGGCCGAACACCGGGGAGCTGTTTTTT.

The chain links TRBV9 to TRBJ2-1; 12 bases are a match to TRBD2. V trimming: 0 bases; J trimming: 9 bases; junction bases outside the gene matches: 7. This CDR3 comprises 16 residues. Germline CDR1 SGDLS, CDR2 YYNGEE. The DNA for the CDR3 is TGTGCCAGCAGCGTAGGAGGTCTAGCGGGAGGGGGTGAGCAGTTCTTC. Amino acid sequence: CASSVGGLAGGGEQFF.

The rearrangement links TRBV28 to TRBJ1-5; 7 positions agree with TRBD1. The CDR3 spans 13 residues. Trimming took 6 bases from V and 7 from J; bases not matched to a gene: 6. Germline CDR1 reads MDHEN; CDR2 reads SYDVKM. DNA for the CDR3: TGTGCCAGCAGGCCTGACAGGGCCCAGCCCCAGCATTTT. This encodes CASRPDRAQPQHF.

This rearrangement joins TRBV21-1 to TRBJ2-5; the table gives TRBD2 as D, unverified against the DNA. TRBV21-1 represents a pseudogene. CDR3 length equals 15 residues. Here the CDR3 reads CASTRPASSGETQYF. DNA of the CDR3: TGTGCCAGCACCCGCCCCGCATCTAGCGGGGAGACCCAGTACTTC.

The chain employs TRBV18 and TRBJ1-5; the match to TRBD1 covers 7 bases. V lost 5 bases, J lost 7 bases, and 11 bases stayed unmatched. Germline V gene sequence: CDR1 KGHSH, CDR2 LQKENI. The CDR3 totals 15 residues. The CDR3: CASSSKDRAGQPQHF. CDR3 DNA sequence: TGTGCCAGCTCATCGAAAGACAGGGCAGGCCAGCCCCAGCATTTT.

This clone showed up just once. The chain recombines TRBV6-5 with TRBJ2-3; tentative D call: TRBD1 (6 bases). Germline lookup yields CDR1 MNHEY and CDR2 SVGAGI. The CDR3 sequence is 15 residues long. The V end lost 6 bases, the J end lost 1 base, and 14 bases lay between the germline ends. The CDR3 bases are TGTGCCAGCAGACCAGGGGCTCTCGGCACAGATACGCAGTATTTT. Translating gives CASRPGALGTDTQYF.

The genes are TRBV28 and TRBJ2-3; D is possibly TRBD1 (5 bases). Germline V gene sequence: CDR1 MDHEN, CDR2 SYDVKM. V was shortened by 4 bases and J by 7 bases, with 15 bases between the two germline ends. The CDR3 spans 14 residues. DNA for the CDR3: TGTGCCAGCAGTTCGCCCTGGACAAAGAATACGCAGTATTTT. Translated, it gives CASSSPWTKNTQYF.

J is TRBJ2-1 and V is TRBV7-9, with 10 bases that match TRBD1. Trimming cost V 2 bases and J 6 bases; bases outside gene matches: 4. CDR1 and CDR2 from the germline V gene are SEHNR and FQNEAQ (reference sequence). The length of the CDR3 is 15 residues. CDR3 sequence (DNA): TGTGCCAGCAGCTTAAGACAGGGGGCGTTCAATGAGCAGTTCTTC. Amino acids: CASSLRQGAFNEQFF.

Turning to this clone: Different DNA sequences within this sample yield the same CDR3. This chain joins TRBV7-3 and TRBJ1-1; D is undetermined. Per the germline V gene, CDR1 is SGHTA and CDR2 is FQGTGA. This CDR3 has 13 amino acids. Between the trimmed V and J ends, which lost 4 bases and 3 bases, there was a span of 9 bases. The CDR3 DNA reads as TGTGCCAGCAGCTCCTACACTGACACTGAAGCTTTCTTT. Translated, it gives CASSSYTDTEAFF.